This T cell receptor beta chain is drawn from a study of technical replicates of blood from a few donors. Measured with immunoSEQ multiplex PCR; TCRdb has only the in-frame clones, and not every one. The sample lists tens of thousands of clones; 92% were seen once. This clone showed up just a few times. Germline loops: CDR1 MGHRA, CDR2 YSYEKL. The CDR3 spans 18 residues. Trimming shortened V by 5 bases and J by 0 bases, and 19 bases separated the two germline ends. This TCR derives from a human donor in good health. The rearrangement joins TRBV4-1 to TRBJ1-4; possible D gene TRBD1, 6 bases. Sequencing was carried out using T cells isolated from PBMCs. Here the CDR3 DNA reads TGCGCCAGCAGCTTCACAGGGACCAGATTTGCAACTAATGAAAAACTGTTTTTT. It specifies CASSFTGTRFATNEKLFF.